The following is a TCR beta chain sequence with its context. Ten or more counts support this clonotype. Its target antigen remains unknown. No base qualities exist here, and no much larger clone lies one base off it. The CDR3 measures 13 amino acids from cysteine to phenylalanine. Only the CDR3 region is kept as DNA, spanning 39 bases read in frame from base 1. V gives up 4 bases and J gives up 2 bases, and the segment between their germline ends measures 10 bases. According to the germline V gene, CDR1 reads SGHRS and CDR2 reads YFSETQ. These data belong to a study of human T cells and chemical hapten exposure (dated by TCRdb to the early 2020s). About the full investigation: For sensitization, 2% DPC in acetone was applied to a 2 cm by 2 cm area of upper inner arm skin. Weekly therapeutic DPC doses were additionally applied to the scalp of patients throughout the roughly 23-week study period. The libraries were sequenced as a pool, and the TCR yield per sample differed mostly because of small variations in library volumes within the pool. Blood was sampled from patients pre-sensitization (week 0) and at 2, 6 and about 24 weeks after DPC sensitization. This study followed changes in the peripheral blood TCR repertoire in vivo during primary and secondary sensitization of alopecia patients to the hapten diphenylcyclopropenone (DPC). Patch tests used Finn chambers with 0.01% DPC on the upper back, scored after 6 days by International Contact Dermatitis Research Group standards. Blood for TCR sequencing was provided by twenty-nine alopecia patients at one to four time points (pre-sensitization, 2, 6 and 24 weeks). The mostly female patient cohort included alopecia areata with under or over 50% scalp involvement, alopecia totalis and alopecia universalis. What the authors observed across the whole study: All patients had alopecia, a presumed autoimmune disease, so their immune response might differ from that of healthy individuals. After repeated subsampling, the strength of the expansion versus patch-test correlation and the threshold at which it became significant changed. The number of TCRs above 1 in 1000 frequency did not change with DPC sensitization; there was no evidence of global repertoire structure alterations. Expanded TCRs formed significantly more large CDR3 similarity clusters than pre-sensitization or healthy control sets, consistent with antigen-driven responses. Patch test score was positively correlated with the number of PT1 expanded TCRs, with significance at thresholds 8, 16 and 32 but not at 4.

The time point label for this specimen denotes: patch test 1, 2 weeks after DPC sensitization. The treatment or condition label on this specimen signifies: therapeutic diphenylcyclopropenone sensitization with weekly scalp DPC. At each patch-test visit, blood was drawn before the patch test was applied. Patients were considered eligible if aged 18 to 70, diagnosed with alopecia and deemed suitable for DPC therapy, and patients were excluded if pregnant. Unfractionated whole blood was collected in Tempus Blood RNA tubes, and total RNA was extracted from that blood. The library came from RACE. For sequencing, a NextSeq 500 was employed. During library preparation, unique molecular identifiers were attached to individual cDNA molecules so that TCRs could be counted in a quantitative, reproducible way. Both TCR alpha and TCR beta chains were sequenced from each blood RNA sample. Concerning the study's data processing: A median of roughly 100,000 TCRs per sample was observed, with a range of 23,224 to 690,600. V, J and CDR3 annotation of the TCR reads was carried out using the Decombinator software suite. For the PS versus PT1 abundance plots, all samples were subsampled to the same number of TCRs (28,000). TCRs were defined as expanded if absent before sensitization and observed at least eight times at the 2-week time point. TCRdb cleaned the public reads at Q25 with fastp, built clones with MiXCR and kept in-frame beta chains. Rows matching on CDR3 protein sequence are summarized as one entry with the most common DNA and genes. V and J calls and clone size were set by TCRdb, not the authors. The sample data list under 200,000 distinct CDR3 sequences, and approximately 15% of these were observed just once. The ten largest clones capture 1.7% of the sample.

Recombination joined TRBV5-1 with TRBJ2-7; matching of 6 bases hints at TRBD1 as the D gene. The specimen comprised whole blood, sampled in connection with sensitization to the hapten diphenylcyclopropenone (DPC). The sequence came from a woman between 25 and 40 years old with alopecia areata. Some clones in this sample may be carry-over from other donors' samples. The DNA sequence reads TGCGCCAGCAGCGGCCGGGACACCTACGAGCAGTACTTC. It is translated as CASSGRDTYEQYF. Supplemented by the reference TRBV5-1 and TRBJ2-7 proteins around the CDR3, the complete variable domain is KAGVTQTPRYLIKTRGQQVTLSCSPISGHRSVSWYQQTPGQGLQFLFEYFSETQRNKGNFPGRFSGRQFSNSRSEMNVSTLELGDSALYLCASSGRDTYEQYFGPGTRLTVT.